This T cell receptor (beta chain) was captured by sequencing in a study of blood T cell repertoires in COVID-19. Study details: COVID-19 samples, acute and convalescent, were from the United States, Italy and Spain. Sources were T cells, B-cell-depleted T cells, or PBMCs; the material itself was cDNA or gDNA.

Per the authors' pipeline: Nucleated cell number was recorded as an estimate derived from reference gene primer amplification. Clones were sequenced by immunoSEQ multiplex PCR, and TCRdb holds only the in-frame ones, with some missing. V and J calls and clone size are those listed in that table; D and trimming were worked out from the DNA. Among some 190,000 clones listed, around 90% were seen once. As concerns this clone: At one end, the junction sequence differs from germline, possibly due to a read error.

Looked up from germline, CDR1 is SSHAT and CDR2 is FNYEAQ (reference sequence). There are 15 residues in the CDR3. The rearrangement joins TRBV7-7 to TRBJ2-5; perhaps TRBD1 as D (5 bases). Sequencing input: peripheral blood. The origin of this receptor is a man aged 18 to 35 with active or convalescent COVID-19. The CDR3 DNA reads as TGTGCTAGCAGTCCTGTTGGGGCACGCCAAGAGACCCAGTACTTC. This encodes CASSPVGARQETQYF.